This passage covers 31 T cell receptor beta chains from one sample sequenced in a study of shared clonotypes between healthy human individuals. The protocol was immunoSEQ multiplex PCR, while the TCRdb copy is restricted to in-frame clones and leaves out a portion. In the table there are around 510,000 clones, roughly 95% of which are singletons. The specimen was naive CD4+ T cells sorted from blood. Subset indicated: CD45RA+ positively selected. The receptor source for this set is a woman aged 25 to 45 in good health.

The chain links TRBV5-5 to TRBJ2-7; unclear D gene. V was shortened by 0 bases and J by 2 bases, with 6 bases between the two germline ends. This CDR3 comprises 13 residues. The germline CDR1 and CDR2 sequences are SGHKS and YYEKEE (reference sequence). The CDR3 reads CASSLATTYEQYF. The CDR3, as DNA: TGTGCCAGCAGCTTGGCCACTACCTACGAGCAGTACTTC.

The rearrangement uses TRBV18 and TRBJ1-3; D gene unclear. V was pared by 3 bases and J by 2 bases, with 14 bases between. This CDR3 has 16 residues. Germline CDR1 is KGHSH and CDR2 is LQKENI. The CDR3 protein is CASSPFGEGTGNTIYF. Written as DNA, the CDR3 is TGTGCCAGCTCACCCTTCGGGGAAGGAACTGGAAACACCATATATTTT.

This sequence joins TRBV6-1 and TRBJ2-7; D tentatively fits TRBD1 or TRBD2 (5 bases each). The V and J ends lost 2 bases and 1 base respectively, with 9 bases between them. The CDR3 runs 14 residues. Germline-derived CDR1 and CDR2 are MNHNS and SASEGT. CDR3 sequence (DNA): TGTGCCAGCAGTGAATGGGGCGGGTCCTACGAGCAGTACTTC. This sequence encodes CASSEWGGSYEQYF.

This clone was found once. The chain combines TRBV5-4 with TRBJ2-7; 7 bases align to TRBD1. The ends lost 4 bases at V and 7 bases at J; junction bases unmatched: 8. Germline V gene sequence: CDR1 SGHNT, CDR2 YYREEE (reference sequence). There are 13 residues in the CDR3. The CDR3 sequence is CASSRGQTGEQYF. CDR3 sequence (DNA): TGTGCCAGCAGCCGGGGACAGACGGGAGAGCAGTACTTC.

The gene calls are TRBV28 and TRBJ2-7; D might be TRBD1 (6 bases). The CDR3 is made up of 13 amino acids. CDR1 is MDHEN, CDR2 SYDVKM, per germline. Deletions cut 8 bases from V and 6 bases from J, with 17 bases between. CDR3 coding DNA: TGTGCCAGCGGCAGGGGTCGTACGGGCGAGCAGTACTTC. Its translation is CASGRGRTGEQYF. Drawing the rest from reference TRBV28 and TRBJ2-7, the complete variable domain is DVKVTQSSRYLVKRTGEKVFLECVQDMDHENMFWYRQDPGLGLRLIYFSYDVKMKEKGDIPEGYSVSREKKERFSLILESASTNQTSMYLCASGRGRTGEQYFGPGTRLTVT.

V gene TRBV2 combines with J gene TRBJ1-2; D not resolved. V was pared by 6 bases and J by 6 bases, with 11 bases between. The CDR3 is 12 residues long. Germline CDR1 reads SNHLY; CDR2 reads FYNNEI. The CDR3 loop is CASRSDANGYTF. CDR3 sequence (DNA): TGTGCCAGCAGGTCCGACGCAAATGGCTACACCTTC. Full variable domain (remainder filled in from reference TRBV2 and TRBJ1-2): EPEVTQTPSHQVTQMGQEVILRCVPISNHLYFYWYRQILGQKVEFLVSFYNNEISEKSEIFDDQFSVERPDGSNFTLKIRSTKLEDSAMYFCASRSDANGYTFGSGTRLTVV.

The chain employs TRBV16 and TRBJ1-2; D is possibly TRBD1 (5 bases). CDR3 length: 13 amino acids. Germline-derived CDR1 and CDR2 are KGHSY and FQNENV. V lost 0 bases, J lost 8 bases, and 10 bases lay in between. The chain's CDR3 is CASSQSGVGGYTF. CDR3 nucleotides: TGTGCCAGCAGCCAATCAGGGGTTGGAGGCTACACCTTC.

The chain carries TRBV28 and TRBJ2-3; D perhaps matches TRBD1 (6 bases). From germline, CDR1 is MDHEN and CDR2 SYDVKM. V was cut by 7 bases and J by 2 bases, with 13 bases left in between. The CDR3 is made up of 14 amino acids. The CDR3 sequence is CASTLQGSTDTQYF. CDR3 coding DNA: TGTGCCAGCACCCTACAGGGATCCACAGATACGCAGTATTTT.

Notes on this clone: In the same sample, other DNA sequences code for this CDR3. The chain joins TRBV30 to TRBJ1-1; 10 nucleotides align to TRBD1. The CDR3 has 14 residues. The germline V gene encodes CDR1 GTSNPN and CDR2 SVGIG (reference sequence). V lost 3 bases to trimming and J lost 5 bases; unmatched junction nucleotides: 6. CDR3 bases: TGTGCCTGGAGCACCGGGACAGGGGTTACTGAAGCTTTCTTT. It codes for CAWSTGTGVTEAFF.

The rearrangement joins TRBV11-2 to TRBJ2-1; D possibly corresponds to TRBD2 (6 bases). Deletions cut 1 base from V and 5 bases from J, with 9 bases between. This CDR3 contains 14 residues. Germline lookup yields CDR1 SGHAT and CDR2 FQNNGV. The CDR3 loop reads CASSLGLANNEQFF. The CDR3 DNA reads TGTGCCAGCAGCTTAGGCCTAGCGAACAATGAGCAGTTCTTC.

The V and J genes are TRBV4-1 and TRBJ2-1; a weak D match, TRBD2 (6 bases). The germline V gene encodes CDR1 MGHRA and CDR2 YSYEKL. The CDR3 runs 14 residues. The V and J ends lost 3 bases and 6 bases respectively, with 12 bases between them. CDR3 amino acids: CASSHLTRFNEQFF. CDR3 DNA sequence: TGCGCCAGCAGCCACCTGACTAGGTTCAATGAGCAGTTCTTC.

In its sample, this clone was seen once. This chain joins TRBV19 and TRBJ2-1; TRBD1 matches 12 bases. Trimming took 2 bases from V and 8 from J; bases not matched to a gene: 7. The CDR3 covers 16 residues. Looked up from germline, CDR1 is LNHDA and CDR2 is SQIVND (reference sequence). The chain's CDR3 is CASSITGDRGLDEQFF. For the CDR3, the DNA is TGTGCCAGTAGTATAACAGGGGACAGGGGGCTTGATGAGCAGTTCTTC. The full variable domain, with the rest looked up from reference TRBV19 and TRBJ2-1, is DGGITQSPKYLFRKEGQNVTLSCEQNLNHDAMYWYRQDPGQGLRLIYYSQIVNDFQKGDIAEGYSVSREKKESFPLTVTSAQKNPTAFYLCASSITGDRGLDEQFFGPGTRLTVL.

The chain joins TRBV6-1 to TRBJ1-3; no clear D. CDR3 length: 14 residues. V lost 7 bases and J lost 1, with 11 bases in between. Germline CDR1 MNHNS, CDR2 SASEGT. The CDR3 is CASTLQQSGNTIYF. The CDR3 DNA follows: TGTGCCAGCACCCTACAGCAGTCTGGAAACACCATATATTTT.

Written as DNA, the CDR3 is TGTGCCAGCAGCGTCACAGTAAAACCCTCTGGAAACACCATATATTTT. Its protein product is CASSVTVKPSGNTIYF. V usage is TRBV9 and J usage is TRBJ1-3; no reliable D call. Germline values: CDR1 SGDLS, CDR2 YYNGEE. The CDR3 spans 16 residues. With 2 bases removed from V and 0 bases from J, the gap between germline ends came to 12 bases.

The CDR3 is CASSGGQDGQPQHF. The CDR3 DNA sequence: TGTGCCAGCAGCGGAGGACAGGACGGTCAGCCCCAGCATTTT. The V and J genes are TRBV9 and TRBJ1-5; 7 bases align to TRBD1. CDR1 and CDR2 from the germline V gene are SGDLS and YYNGEE. CDR3 size: 14 residues. Trimming at V came to 3 bases and at J to 6 bases, leaving 6 bases not matched to a gene. The full variable domain, in which reference TRBV9 and TRBJ1-5 provide the parts outside the CDR3, is DSGVTQTPKHLITATGQRVTLRCSPRSGDLSVYWYQQSLDQGLQFLIQYYNGEERAKGNILERFSAQQFPDLHSELNLSSLELGDSALYFCASSGGQDGQPQHFGDGTRLSIL.

The rearrangement links TRBV28 to TRBJ1-5; the D is unclear. Looked up from germline, CDR1 is MDHEN and CDR2 is SYDVKM. The CDR3 consists of 16 residues. With 6 bases removed from V and 6 bases from J, the gap between germline ends came to 21 bases. In DNA, the CDR3 is TGTGCCAGCAGCCCCATCTCCGGGATACTGGGTCAGCCCCAGCATTTT. This translates into CASSPISGILGQPQHF.

The chain couples TRBV5-4 to TRBJ2-7, with 9 bases identical to TRBD2. With 1 base clipped from V and 6 bases from J, the junction kept 5 bases outside the gene matches. The CDR3 is 14 residues long. The germline CDR1 and CDR2 sequences are SGHNT and YYREEE (reference sequence). The CDR3: CASSLSSGRREQYF. The CDR3 coding sequence is TGTGCCAGCAGCTTGAGCAGCGGGAGGCGCGAGCAGTACTTC. Together with reference TRBV5-4 and TRBJ2-7, the CDR3 gives the full variable domain: ETGVTQSPTHLIKTRGQQVTLRCSSQSGHNTVSWYQQALGQGPQFIFQYYREEENGRGNFPPRFSGLQFPNYSSELNVNALELDDSALYLCASSLSSGRREQYFGPGTRLTVT.

The chain's CDR3 is CASSATGLAGYEQYF. As DNA, the CDR3 is TGTGCCAGCAGTGCTACCGGACTAGCAGGCTACGAGCAGTACTTC. V is TRBV27 and J is TRBJ2-7, with 8 bases aligning to TRBD2. Germline V gene sequence: CDR1 MNHEY, CDR2 SMNVEV (reference sequence). The CDR3 runs 15 residues. The trim removed 5 bases at V and 3 bases at J, leaving 9 bases unmatched.

The CDR3 DNA sequence: TGCGCCAGCAGCGGGGCGGGAACTGAAGCTTTCTTT. Amino acids: CASSGAGTEAFF. V usage is TRBV5-1 and J usage is TRBJ1-1; D is possibly TRBD1 (5 bases). Trimming removed 4 bases from V and 5 bases from J, with 9 bases in between. Germline CDR1 and CDR2: SGHRS and YFSETQ. This CDR3 spans 12 amino acids.

V gene TRBV28 combines with J gene TRBJ2-1, with D perhaps matching TRBD1 or TRBD2 (5 bases each). CDR1 MDHEN and CDR2 SYDVKM come from the germline V gene. Trimming shortened V by 6 bases and J by 10 bases, and 13 bases separated the two germline ends. The CDR3 spans 12 residues. CDR3 in DNA: TGTGCCAGCAGCAGGGACCTCAGGGAGCAGTTCTTC. It yields the protein CASSRDLREQFF.

V and J are TRBV28 and TRBJ1-2; D unclear. The CDR3 runs 15 residues. The V end lost 6 bases, the J end lost 4 bases, and 18 bases lay between the germline ends. Germline V lookup: CDR1 MDHEN, CDR2 SYDVKM. The CDR3 sequence is CASSSPPEGAYGYTF. The CDR3 DNA reads as TGTGCCAGCAGCTCCCCCCCCGAAGGTGCCTATGGCTACACCTTC.

This chain links TRBV11-1 with TRBJ2-7; D is undetermined. CDR1 SGHAT and CDR2 FQDESV come from the germline V gene (reference sequence). The V end was cut by 1 base, the J end by 3 bases, with 10 bases between. CDR3 length: 14 amino acids. DNA of the CDR3: TGTGCCAGCAGCTTAGACAGAATACGCTACGAGCAGTACTTC. Translation gives CASSLDRIRYEQYF.

The chain couples TRBV5-5 to TRBJ2-1, with no clear D. The CDR3 totals 13 residues. Trimming left V 0 bases short and J 4 bases short, with 5 bases between. CDR1 and CDR2 (germline): SGHKS, YYEKEE (reference sequence). In DNA, the CDR3 is TGTGCCAGCAGCTTGGACCGGTACAATGAGCAGTTCTTC. Amino acid sequence: CASSLDRYNEQFF.

V is TRBV27 and J is TRBJ1-5; the D gene is possibly TRBD1 (5 bases). Trimming took 5 bases from V and 1 from J, leaving 12 bases between them. The CDR3 loop spans 15 amino acids. From germline, CDR1 is MNHEY and CDR2 SMNVEV (reference sequence). The CDR3 sequence: CASSPQVPSNQPQHF. CDR3 nucleotide sequence: TGTGCCAGCAGTCCACAGGTCCCGAGCAATCAGCCCCAGCATTTT.

The chain links TRBV11-2 to TRBJ2-7; D may match TRBD1 or TRBD2 (6 bases each). This CDR3 has 17 amino acids. The V end was cut by 3 bases, the J end by 4 bases, with 22 bases between. Germline V CDR1 and CDR2: SGHAT, FQNNGV. The CDR3 nucleotides read TGTGCCAGCAGCTTGGGAGGAGGGGGACAATCGGGGTACGAGCAGTACTTC. Protein sequence: CASSLGGGGQSGYEQYF.

The chain combines TRBV2 with TRBJ2-7; D ambiguous. Trimming cost V 6 bases and J 5 bases, with 11 bases left between them. The CDR3 is 12 amino acids. CDR1 is SNHLY, CDR2 FYNNEI, per germline. CDR3 sequence reads: CASRLSEHEQYF. The DNA for the CDR3 is TGTGCCAGCAGACTCTCAGAGCACGAGCAGTACTTC.

The chain links TRBV14 to TRBJ1-2; no firm D call. Germline V gene lookup returns CDR1 SGHDN and CDR2 FVKESK. Trimming pared 0 bases from V and 5 bases from J, leaving 4 bases between. This CDR3 has 12 residues. As DNA, the CDR3 is TGTGCCAGCAGCCAAGAGAGTTATGGCTACACCTTC. Its protein product is CASSQESYGYTF.

This rearrangement joins TRBV19 to TRBJ1-3; D gene uncertain. CDR1 is LNHDA and CDR2 is SQIVND in the germline V gene (reference sequence). Trimming removed 6 bases from V and 3 bases from J, with 15 bases in between. The CDR3 runs to 15 residues. The CDR3 is CASSLDGRHGNTIYF. CDR3 DNA sequence: TGTGCCAGTAGCCTGGACGGCAGACATGGAAACACCATATATTTT. The full variable domain, its missing parts supplied by reference TRBV19 and TRBJ1-3, is DGGITQSPKYLFRKEGQNVTLSCEQNLNHDAMYWYRQDPGQGLRLIYYSQIVNDFQKGDIAEGYSVSREKKESFPLTVTSAQKNPTAFYLCASSLDGRHGNTIYFGEGSWLTVV.

The chain links TRBV27 to TRBJ2-7, with 8 bases lining up with TRBD2. The CDR3 totals 16 residues. The V and J ends lost 2 bases and 4 bases, in that order; junction bases with no gene match: 10. Germline V gene sequence: CDR1 MNHEY, CDR2 SMNVEV (reference sequence). The CDR3 protein is CASSLRPAGGSYEQYF. The DNA for the CDR3 is TGTGCCAGCAGTTTACGGCCCGCGGGAGGTTCGTACGAGCAGTACTTC.

The sample holds one count of this clone. The chain carries TRBV5-1 and TRBJ2-7; D might be TRBD2 (5 bases). Trimming removed 8 bases from V and 5 bases from J, with 17 bases in between. The CDR3 has 13 amino acids. The germline V gene has CDR1 SGHRS and CDR2 YFSETQ. CDR3 in DNA: TGCGCCAGTGGTCTCTGGACTTCCGACGAGCAGTACTTC. It encodes CASGLWTSDEQYF.

Notes on this clone: Different DNA sequences within this sample yield the same CDR3. V gene TRBV7-3 combines with J gene TRBJ2-2, with D unresolved. Trimming took off 1 base at V and 7 bases at J, with 4 bases between the two ends. The CDR3 sequence is 12 residues long. Germline-derived CDR1 and CDR2 are SGHTA and FQGTGA. CDR3: CASSLRGGELFF. The DNA for the CDR3 is TGTGCCAGCAGCTTAAGGGGCGGGGAGCTGTTTTTT.